These 14 T cell receptor beta chains were sequenced from one sample in a study of blood T cell repertoires in COVID-19. The protocol was immunoSEQ multiplex PCR, while the TCRdb copy is restricted to in-frame clones and leaves out a portion. The sample has nearly 90,000 clones; 88% are singletons. The specimen sequenced was peripheral blood. All receptors derive from a man older than 75 with acute or convalescent COVID-19.

The chain employs TRBV20-1 and TRBJ1-2; TRBD1 might be the D (6 bases). The CDR3 is 14 amino acids. V lost 3 bases and J lost 2, with 13 bases in between. Germline values: CDR1 DFQATT, CDR2 SNEGSKA (reference sequence). The DNA for the CDR3 is TGCAGTGCTAGTCTCACAGGGCTGAACTATGGCTACACCTTC. Translated, it gives CSASLTGLNYGYTF.

The V and J genes are TRBV15 and TRBJ2-2; 8 bases are a match to TRBD1. Germline V gene lookup returns CDR1 LNHNV and CDR2 YYDKDF (reference sequence). CDR3 length: 15 residues. Trimming at V came to 3 bases and at J to 1 base, leaving 1 base not matched to a gene. The DNA of the CDR3 is TGTGCCACCAGCAGGGGACAGGTGAACACCGGGGAGCTGTTTTTT. It yields the protein CATSRGQVNTGELFF.

The chain combines TRBV19 with TRBJ2-3, with D maybe TRBD1 (6 bases). This CDR3 is 14 amino acids long. Between the trimmed V and J ends, which lost 6 bases and 1 base, there was a span of 11 bases. The germline CDR1 and CDR2 sequences are LNHDA and SQIVND (reference sequence). The CDR3: CASSRDTGTDTQYF. The CDR3, as DNA: TGTGCCAGTAGCCGGGACACTGGCACAGATACGCAGTATTTT.

V usage is TRBV19 and J usage is TRBJ1-2; 8 bases match TRBD1. V was clipped by 5 bases and J by 2 bases; unmatched bases: 1. The CDR3 consists of 13 residues. Germline values: CDR1 LNHDA, CDR2 SQIVND (reference sequence). This CDR3 is CASSWDRNYGYTF. Written as DNA, the CDR3 is TGTGCCAGTAGTTGGGACAGGAACTATGGCTACACCTTC.

The chain is built from TRBV7-9 and TRBJ2-2; a weak D match, TRBD2 (6 bases). V dropped 7 bases and J dropped 4 bases, with 19 bases sitting between them. The length of the CDR3 is 16 residues. Germline V gene sequence: CDR1 SEHNR, CDR2 FQNEAQ (reference sequence). This CDR3 reads CASNELAVTITGELFF. The CDR3 nucleotides read TGTGCCAGCAACGAATTAGCGGTCACGATCACCGGGGAGCTGTTTTTT.

This rearrangement joins TRBV28 to TRBJ2-7, with D possibly being TRBD2 (5 bases). CDR3 size: 15 residues. The V gene lost 7 bases and the J gene lost 2 bases, with 18 bases spanning the gap. Germline CDR1 is MDHEN and CDR2 is SYDVKM. CDR3 sequence: CASKRSLLVAYEQYF. DNA for the CDR3: TGTGCCAGCAAGAGGTCCTTACTAGTTGCCTACGAGCAGTACTTC. Together with reference TRBV28 and TRBJ2-7, the CDR3 gives the full variable domain: DVKVTQSSRYLVKRTGEKVFLECVQDMDHENMFWYRQDPGLGLRLIYFSYDVKMKEKGDIPEGYSVSREKKERFSLILESASTNQTSMYLCASKRSLLVAYEQYFGPGTRLTVT.

CDR3: CASSHRGTLGTGELFF. The CDR3 nucleotides are TGTGCCAGCAGCCATCGCGGGACCCTGGGCACCGGGGAGCTGTTTTTT. This rearrangement joins TRBV14 to TRBJ2-2, with a possible D match to TRBD2 (6 bases). The CDR3 covers 16 residues. The V gene lost 3 bases and the J gene lost 4 bases, with 15 bases spanning the gap. Per the germline V gene, CDR1 is SGHDN and CDR2 is FVKESK.

Details on this clone: The junction and the germline gene differ at one end; a read error may be behind it. This chain uses TRBV6-1 with TRBJ2-7; TRBD1 matches 8 bases. The CDR3 extends over 15 amino acids. Germline assignment: CDR1 MNHNS and CDR2 SASEGT. For the CDR3, the DNA is TGTGCCAGCAGAGAAGCAGGACAGGGCAGGAACGAGCAGTACTTC. Translating it yields CASREAGQGRNEQYF.

CDR3 region: CASSPGGAEQYF. The CDR3 region has the DNA TGCGCCAGCAGCCCGGGGGGCGCCGAGCAGTACTTC. This chain uses TRBV5-1 with TRBJ2-7, with D perhaps TRBD2 (7 bases). V was cut by 4 bases and J by 6 bases, with 11 bases left in between. The CDR3 has 12 amino acids. From germline, CDR1 is SGHRS and CDR2 YFSETQ.

The chain employs TRBV6-2 or TRBV6-3 and TRBJ2-7, with 8 positions matching TRBD1. Germline V CDR1 and CDR2: MNHEY, SVGEGT. Unmatched junction bases numbered 16, after V lost 5 bases and J lost 4 bases. CDR3 length equals 17 residues. CDR3 bases: TGTGCCAGCAGTCAGTCCGGGACAGGCAAGAGGTGGTACGAGCAGTACTTC. The encoded protein is CASSQSGTGKRWYEQYF.

The chain combines TRBV19 with TRBJ2-2; D might be TRBD2 (5 bases). Trimming took off 4 bases at V and 4 bases at J, with 16 bases between the two ends. CDR1 is LNHDA, CDR2 SQIVND, per germline (reference sequence). The CDR3 is 16 amino acids. CDR3 sequence (DNA): TGTGCCAGTAGTAATCTAGCTAGAATCCCCACCGGGGAGCTGTTTTTT. It is translated as CASSNLARIPTGELFF.

In its sample, this clone was seen a few times. The J gene is TRBJ1-1, the V gene TRBV7-9, with D tentatively TRBD1 (5 bases). V lost 5 bases to trimming and J lost 3 bases, with 25 bases between them. CDR1 is SEHNR, CDR2 FQNEAQ, per germline (reference sequence). The CDR3 covers 18 residues. The CDR3, as DNA: TGTGCCAGCAGCCCCAGTAAATTGGCAGGGCCCGGAGACACTGAAGCTTTCTTT. The encoded protein is CASSPSKLAGPGDTEAFF.

The chain uses TRBV6-6 and TRBJ1-5, with no clear D. The CDR3 length is 15 residues. Germline V gene lookup returns CDR1 MNHNY and CDR2 SVGAGI (reference sequence). The ends were cut back, 4 bases at V and 0 bases at J, with 10 bases in the middle. CDR3 nucleotides: TGTGCCAGCAGTTCCCCTCCCCTTAGCAATCAGCCCCAGCATTTT. Its protein product is CASSSPPLSNQPQHF.

The chain carries TRBV10-2 and TRBJ1-6; a weak D match, TRBD1 (6 bases). V dropped 7 bases and J dropped 10 bases, with 14 bases sitting between them. Germline lookup yields CDR1 WSHSY and CDR2 SAAADI. This CDR3 has 13 amino acids. CDR3 amino acids: CASTTQGNSPLHF. The CDR3 DNA sequence: TGCGCCAGCACCACACAGGGTAACTCACCCCTCCACTTT.